A selection of T cell receptor beta chains follows, all from one sample in a study of CD8+ T cells in alopecia areata. Measured with immunoSEQ multiplex PCR; TCRdb has only the in-frame clones, and not every one. This sample carries about 180,000 clones, 50% to 75% of them seen once, and the ten largest clones take 16%. Source: CD4+ T cells sorted from blood, taken at approximately week 60, from a patient treated with tofacitinib. These receptors all come from a human donor with alopecia areata. CDR3s include the opening cysteine and the closing phenylalanine or tryptophan. D genes are given only for firm matches. Some rows mark clone size as missing; the rest say once, few, many or name a class of expanded clone.

j_call v_call d_call clone_size cdr3_nt cdr3_aa
TRBJ1-6 TRBV6-5 NA few TGTGCCAGCAGTTTACAAGTTAATTCACCCCTCCACTTT CASSLQVNSPLHF
TRBJ1-2 TRBV5-1 NA NA TGCGCCAGCAGCGGTTCGGACGGGACCCGTTCTGGCTACACCTTC CASSGSDGTRSGYTF
TRBJ1-6 TRBV30 NA NA TGTGCCTGGAGTGTACAAGGGGCGCCCCTCCACTTT CAWSVQGAPLHF
TRBJ2-5 TRBV29-1 TRBD1 NA TGCAGCGTTGGGAAGGGGGCTCGGGAGACCCAGTACTTC CSVGKGARETQYF
TRBJ2-3 TRBV5-1 TRBD2 NA TGCGCCAGCAGCCTTCCGCGGGGGGACACAGATACGCAGTATTTT CASSLPRGDTDTQYF
TRBJ1-1 TRBV7-9 NA many TGTGCCAGCAGCTTAGAGCCAGGGCCGGCTGAAGCTTTCTTT CASSLEPGPAEAFF
TRBJ2-3 TRBV6-5 NA NA TGTGCCAGCAGTCAGACAGATACGCAGTATTTT CASSQTDTQYF
TRBJ1-2 TRBV18 TRBD1 NA TGTGCCAGCTCACCACCGTACCAGGGGGCTGGTGGCTACACCTTC CASSPPYQGAGGYTF
TRBJ2-5 TRBV11-2 NA NA TGTGCCAGCAGCTCCGGTAAAGAGACCCAGTACTTC CASSSGKETQYF
TRBJ2-5 TRBV5-5 NA NA TGTGCCAGCAGGGGCCCAGGGACCCAGTACTTC CASRGPGTQYF
TRBJ2-2 TRBV6-1 TRBD2 NA TGTGCCAGCAGTGAACTAGCGGGGGGGCCCGGGGAGCTGTTTTTT CASSELAGGPGELFF
TRBJ1-1 TRBV30 NA NA TGTGCCTGGACCCCTTTGTCAGGGAGGCAAGCTTTCTTT CAWTPLSGRQAFF
TRBJ2-2 TRBV7-9 TRBD1 NA TGTGCCAGCAGCTTAGTAGGGGGCCACTCCGGGGAGCTGTTTTTT CASSLVGGHSGELFF
TRBJ1-2 TRBV2 NA NA TGTGCCAGCAAGGACAAGGGCTCCAACTATGGCTACACCTTC CASKDKGSNYGYTF
TRBJ2-3 TRBV5-1 TRBD1 NA TGCGCCAGCAGCGGACAGGGGGCCAGCACAGATACGCAGTATTTT CASSGQGASTDTQYF
TRBJ1-2 TRBV30 NA NA TGTGCCTGGAGTTTTCAACAGGTTCGGTCCGGCTACACCTTC CAWSFQQVRSGYTF
TRBJ2-3 TRBV6-5 NA NA TGTGCCAGCAGGAAACTAGGGGGAGATACGCAGTATTTT CASRKLGGDTQYF
TRBJ2-3 TRBV25-1 NA NA TGTGCCAGCAGCCGCTCGGGAGCGTATACGCAGTATTTT CASSRSGAYTQYF
TRBJ1-2 TRBV6-5 TRBD1 NA TGTGCCAGCAGTTCCCCCGGGACAGGGGGCATCCCTGGCTACACCTTC CASSSPGTGGIPGYTF
TRBJ1-2 TRBV7-3 NA few TGTGCCAGCAGCTTAGACCCGGGGGCGCAATATGGCTACACCTTC CASSLDPGAQYGYTF
TRBJ2-3 TRBV9 NA NA TGTGCCAGCAGCGAACAGGGATTCGGTGCAGATACGCAGTATTTT CASSEQGFGADTQYF
TRBJ2-6 TRBV6-5 TRBD1 NA TGTGCCAGCAGCATACAGGGGCCTGGGGCCAACGTCCTGACTTTC CASSIQGPGANVLTF
TRBJ1-5 TRBV15 NA NA TGTGCCACCAGTCGCGGACAGTCCGAGGGACAGCCCCAGCATTTT CATSRGQSEGQPQHF
TRBJ2-4 TRBV6-4 NA NA TGTGCCAGCAATACAGGACAGATAGCCAAAAACATTCAGTACTTC CASNTGQIAKNIQYF
TRBJ2-5 TRBV20-1 NA NA TGCAGTGGGGGCCGGCAAGAGACCCAGTACTTC CSGGRQETQYF
TRBJ1-2 TRBV5-6 NA NA TGTGCCAGCAGCTTCCCTTCGGGCTATGGCTACACCTTC CASSFPSGYGYTF
TRBJ2-3 TRBV5-1 NA NA TGCGCCAGCAGCTTGGGGCAGAGCACAGATACGCAGTATTTT CASSLGQSTDTQYF
TRBJ2-5 TRBV7-6 TRBD1 NA TGTGCCAGCAGCTTAGGACCGAGGGGGCGAGAGACCCAGTACTTC CASSLGPRGRETQYF
TRBJ1-1 TRBV10-3 NA NA TGTGCCATCACCCCCCAGGGAGGCACTGAAGCTTTCTTT CAITPQGGTEAFF
TRBJ2-5 TRBV30 NA NA TGTGCCTGGAGTCCTCAGGGAGAGACCCAGTACTTC CAWSPQGETQYF
TRBJ1-6 TRBV25-1 NA NA TGTGCCAGCAGTGAAGGTACAAGTAATTCACCCCTCCACTTT CASSEGTSNSPLHF